The sequence of this T cell receptor beta chain was determined in a study of control samples from healthy donors and cancer patients. V shed 5 bases and J shed 2 bases, with 9 bases lying between them. Germline V gene data show CDR1 as MNHEY and CDR2 as SMNVEV (reference sequence). The CDR3 has 13 residues. Sequenced by immunoSEQ multiplex PCR; TCRdb stores in-frame clones only, minus some. In the table there are more than 80,000 clones, over 90% of which are singletons. The specimen was blood. The J gene is TRBJ1-2, the V gene TRBV27; D not certain. The receptor was derived from a man aged 18 to 30 in good health. CDR3 sequence reads: CASSDATNYGYTF. CDR3 nucleotides: TGTGCCAGCAGTGACGCAACGAACTATGGCTACACCTTC.